This is a list of T cell receptor beta chains from one sample in a study of T cells in Graves' hyperthyroidism and ophthalmopathy. TCRdb passed the multiplex PCR reads through MiXCR, listing each CDR3 protein once. The sample includes more than 350,000 distinct CDR3 sequences, roughly 15% of them seen just once. Material for sequencing was blood. The receptors come from a woman between 55 and 75 years old with Graves' ophthalmopathy. CDR3s include the opening cysteine and the closing phenylalanine or tryptophan. D genes are given only for firm matches. Clone size is given for some rows only: seen once, a few or many times, or a class if the clone is expanded.

abundance,j_gene,v_gene,d_gene,CDR3nt,CDR3aa
many,TRBJ1-6,TRBV7-6,-,TGTGCCAGCAGCCCAGAGGGGGGGCCGATCCCTAATTCACCCCTCCACTTT,CASSPEGGPIPNSPLHF
many,TRBJ2-2,TRBV28,TRBD2,TGTGCCAGCAGCCCACCCAGCGGGATCTGGGAGCTGTTTTTT,CASSPPSGIWELFF
many,TRBJ1-1,TRBV6-1,-,TGTGCCAGCAACTATCGGGTGGGGGACACTGAAGCTTTCTTT,CASNYRVGDTEAFF
-,TRBJ2-1,TRBV24-1,-,TGTGCCACCAGTGAGCTAGACAGGAACTCCTACAATGAGCAGTTCTTC,CATSELDRNSYNEQFF
many,TRBJ2-7,TRBV6-2/TRBV6-3,TRBD1,TGTGCCAGCAGCCTGGACAGGGAAGTTTACGAGCAGTACTTC,CASSLDREVYEQYF
few,TRBJ2-5,TRBV20-1,-,TGCAGTGCTTTGAGGGCCGAAGGGAGGGAGACCCAGTACTTC,CSALRAEGRETQYF
-,TRBJ2-5,TRBV12-3/TRBV12-4,TRBD2,TGTGCCAGCAGTTTTACCCGCGGGGGGCGTGAGACCCAGTACTTC,CASSFTRGGRETQYF
few,TRBJ1-6,TRBV10-3,-,TGTGCCATCAGTGAGTCGACAGGTTGGAATTCACCCCTCCACTTT,CAISESTGWNSPLHF
many,TRBJ1-3,TRBV5-1,-,TGCGCCAGCAGCCGAGACTACATCTCTGGAAACACCATATATTTT,CASSRDYISGNTIYF
few,TRBJ2-3,TRBV10-3,-,TGTGCCATCAGTGAGTCGAAGGGAACAGATACGCAGTATTTT,CAISESKGTDTQYF
many,TRBJ2-7,TRBV28,-,TGTGCCAGCAGTTTATCGGGACAAGGCGACGAGCAGTACTTC,CASSLSGQGDEQYF
many,TRBJ2-6,TRBV15,-,TGTGCCACCAGCAGAGTGGCCAGCCCAGTAGGGGCCAACGTCCTGACTTTC,CATSRVASPVGANVLTF
many,TRBJ2-3,TRBV20-1,TRBD2,TGCAGTGCTGCCCGCTTCGCGGGAGTGGCGGATACGCAGTATTTT,CSAARFAGVADTQYF
-,TRBJ2-6,TRBV12-5,-,TGTGCTAGTGGTTTGGAGCTCTCTGGGGCCAACGTCCTGACTTTC,CASGLELSGANVLTF
-,TRBJ1-5,TRBV6-1,TRBD1,TGTGCCAGCAGGCCCGGGACAGCTAGCAATCAGCCCCAGCATTTT,CASRPGTASNQPQHF
many,TRBJ2-1,TRBV7-9,-,TGTGCCAGCAGCTTAGGACCACAGGGGAGGTACAATGAGCAGTTCTTC,CASSLGPQGRYNEQFF
many,TRBJ2-7,TRBV20-1,-,TGCAGTGCTAGAGGTATCCACGATTCCTACGAGCAGTACTTC,CSARGIHDSYEQYF
many,TRBJ2-7,TRBV7-9,TRBD1,TGTGCCAGCAGCTACACAGGGGGCCTGAACGAGCAGTACTTC,CASSYTGGLNEQYF
many,TRBJ2-1,TRBV14,TRBD1,TGTGCCAGCAGTGTCGGGACAGGGGTCAACAATGAGCAGTTCTTC,CASSVGTGVNNEQFF
-,TRBJ2-3,TRBV12-3/TRBV12-4,-,TGTGCCAGCAGTCGGGACCACGGCACAGATACGCAGTATTTT,CASSRDHGTDTQYF
many,TRBJ1-5,TRBV2,TRBD1,TGTGCCAGCAGTGGACAGGGGGCTGGGCAGCCCCAGCATTTT,CASSGQGAGQPQHF
many,TRBJ2-7,TRBV18,-,TGTGCCAGCTCACCACCGGGAGGACGCTACGAGCAGTACTTC,CASSPPGGRYEQYF
many,TRBJ2-7,TRBV2,-,TGTGCCAGCAGTCAGCATAGTTACATCGAGCAGTACTTC,CASSQHSYIEQYF
many,TRBJ2-7,TRBV12-3/TRBV12-4,-,TGTGCCAGCAGTTCCAGGGTGGGCAGGGATCCCTACGAGCAGTACTTC,CASSSRVGRDPYEQYF